This passage covers 31 T cell receptor beta chains from one sample sequenced in a study of blood T cell repertoires in COVID-19. Only in-frame clones appear in the TCRdb table, and some are missing; sequencing was by immunoSEQ multiplex PCR. In the table there are 300,000 to 400,000 clones, approximately 85% of which are singletons. Material: peripheral blood. These receptors came from a human donor in a cohort sampled during active COVID-19.

The rearrangement links TRBV21-1 to TRBJ2-1; the table's TRBD2 call for D was not verified on the DNA. TRBV21-1 constitutes a pseudogene. The CDR3 totals 16 residues. The chain's CDR3 is CASSKGLAGYYNEQFF. As DNA, the CDR3 is TGTGCCAGCAGCAAAGGACTAGCGGGGTACTACAATGAGCAGTTCTTC.

This sequence joins TRBV24-1 and TRBJ2-1, with D perhaps TRBD2 (5 bases). V dropped 8 bases and J dropped 4 bases, with 8 bases sitting between them. CDR1 is KGHDR and CDR2 is SFDVKD in the germline V gene. This CDR3 comprises 12 residues. DNA of the CDR3: TGTGCCACCACCGGGGTTTACAATGAGCAGTTCTTC. It specifies CATTGVYNEQFF.

This clone was found once. CDR3 protein: CASSSGTALSYNEQFF. CDR3 nucleotide sequence: TGTGCCAGCAGCTCGGGGACAGCTCTCTCCTACAATGAGCAGTTCTTC. This chain joins TRBV7-3 and TRBJ2-1; 7 bases fit TRBD1. V lost 4 bases to trimming and J lost 0 bases; unmatched junction nucleotides: 6. The CDR3 runs to 16 residues. CDR1 SGHTA and CDR2 FQGTGA come from the germline V gene.

This clone has a single count. V and J are TRBV7-8 and TRBJ2-5, with D perhaps matching TRBD2 (5 bases). CDR1 is SGHVS, CDR2 FQNEAQ, per germline. V lost 2 bases and J 3 bases, leaving 10 bases between the germline ends. CDR3 length: 14 amino acids. The CDR3 protein is CASSLRRTEETQYF. The CDR3 DNA follows: TGTGCCAGCAGCTTAAGGAGGACGGAAGAGACCCAGTACTTC.

This clone was recorded once. The chain combines TRBV7-2 with TRBJ2-5, with TRBD2 matching 11 bases. This CDR3 contains 14 residues. The V and J ends lost 1 base and 10 bases, in that order; junction bases with no gene match: 5. Germline V gene data show CDR1 as SGHTA and CDR2 as FQGNSA. The CDR3 region has the DNA TGTGCCAGCAGCTTAGTAGCGGGGGGGCAGGGCCAGTACTTC. Protein product: CASSLVAGGQGQYF.

This chain connects TRBV28 to TRBJ1-2; a possible D gene is TRBD1 (6 bases). The CDR3 has 15 amino acids. Germline V gives CDR1 MDHEN, CDR2 SYDVKM. The ends were cut back, 6 bases at V and 1 base at J, with 15 bases in the middle. The CDR3: CASRPTSGHNYGYTF. CDR3 bases: TGTGCCAGCAGACCTACCTCGGGACATAACTATGGCTACACCTTC.

This clone turned up a few times. Other nucleotide sequences in the sample specify the same CDR3. The V call is TRBV5-1, the J call TRBJ1-3; 10 bases match TRBD1. Trimming took 2 bases from V and 1 from J; bases not matched to a gene: 3. CDR1 SGHRS and CDR2 YFSETQ come from the germline V gene. This CDR3 is 16 amino acids long. The CDR3 sequence: CASSLGTGVSGNTIYF. The DNA for the CDR3 is TGCGCCAGCAGCTTAGGGACAGGGGTGTCTGGAAACACCATATATTTT.

The chain combines TRBV11-2 with TRBJ2-7; 11 positions match TRBD2. Trimming took 5 bases from V and 3 from J; bases not matched to a gene: 9. There are 16 residues in the CDR3. Per the germline V gene, CDR1 is SGHAT and CDR2 is FQNNGV. The CDR3 nucleotides are TGTGCCAGCAGCCCACGAACTAGCGGGGGATTCTACGAGCAGTACTTC. It yields the protein CASSPRTSGGFYEQYF.

V is TRBV7-8 and J is TRBJ2-2, with 7 bases identical to TRBD2. This CDR3 has 21 residues. J was trimmed by 0 bases and V by 1 base; bases with no gene match: 17. Germline-derived CDR1 and CDR2 are SGHVS and FQNEAQ. The CDR3 DNA reads as TGTGCCAGCAGCTTAGGTTCCTCGGCAGATGAGGGACTAACGAACACCGGGGAGCTGTTTTTT. Translated: CASSLGSSADEGLTNTGELFF.

V gene TRBV5-5 combines with J gene TRBJ2-3, with D perhaps matching TRBD1 (5 bases). The CDR3 runs 16 residues. The germline gives CDR1 SGHKS, CDR2 YYEKEE (reference sequence). With 0 bases removed from V and 1 base from J, the gap between germline ends came to 12 bases. Here the CDR3 reads CASSLGDVGGTDTQYF. The CDR3 DNA reads TGTGCCAGCAGCTTGGGGGATGTAGGGGGCACAGATACGCAGTATTTT.

J is TRBJ1-5 and V is TRBV15; 7 bases are a match to TRBD1. The CDR3 loop spans 15 amino acids. Unmatched junction bases numbered 5, after V lost 3 bases and J lost 3 bases. Germline CDR1 reads LNHNV; CDR2 reads YYDKDF (reference sequence). CDR3 region: CATSRGGQHNQPQHF. The DNA for the CDR3 is TGTGCCACCAGCAGGGGGGGACAGCACAATCAGCCCCAGCATTTT.

The chain links TRBV6-5 to TRBJ2-4; 7 nucleotides align to TRBD1. The J segment lost 0 bases and the V segment lost 8 bases, leaving 7 bases of the junction unmatched. The CDR3 is 15 amino acids. Germline assignment: CDR1 MNHEY and CDR2 SVGAGI. In DNA, the CDR3 is TGTGCCAGCCGGGACAGCGGCTTAGCCAAAAACATTCAGTACTTC. Its translation is CASRDSGLAKNIQYF.

This clone was seen a single time. The chain couples TRBV5-1 to TRBJ1-5; TRBD1 might be the D (6 bases). CDR3 size: 17 residues. The V end lost 6 bases, the J end lost 5 bases, and 24 bases lay between the germline ends. From germline, CDR1 is SGHRS and CDR2 YFSETQ. DNA of the CDR3: TGCGCCAGCATTATATATGGACCCTACAGGGTGGATCAGCCCCAGCATTTT. Amino acid sequence: CASIIYGPYRVDQPQHF.

V usage is TRBV5-1 and J usage is TRBJ2-1; 9 bases are a match to TRBD1. V lost 3 bases to trimming and J lost 4 bases; unmatched junction nucleotides: 8. Germline V lookup: CDR1 SGHRS, CDR2 YFSETQ. This CDR3 has 16 amino acids. The CDR3 region is CASSSDTGTGYNEQFF. In DNA, the CDR3 is TGCGCCAGCAGCTCCGACACCGGGACAGGGTACAATGAGCAGTTCTTC.

The V and J genes are TRBV27 and TRBJ2-7; 7 bases map to TRBD1. Germline V gene lookup returns CDR1 MNHEY and CDR2 SMNVEV (reference sequence). With V trimmed by 1 base and J by 1 base, 10 bases remained unmatched. The CDR3 loop spans 17 amino acids. The DNA of the CDR3 is TGTGCCAGCAGTTTATTCACAGGGGCGATTCTGTCCTACGAGCAGTACTTC. Translation: CASSLFTGAILSYEQYF.

The genes are TRBV9 and TRBJ1-2; possibly TRBD1 for D (5 bases). CDR1 and CDR2 (germline): SGDLS, YYNGEE. The CDR3 is 11 residues long. Between the trimmed V and J ends, which lost 5 bases and 6 bases, there was a span of 8 bases. The CDR3 sequence: CASSGANGYTF. CDR3 nucleotide sequence: TGTGCCAGCAGTGGGGCGAATGGCTACACCTTC.

The rearrangement links TRBV6-4 to TRBJ2-7, with D hard to call. The CDR3 loop spans 17 amino acids. Germline CDR1 is MRHNA and CDR2 is SNTAGT. V shed 2 bases and J shed 1 base, with 18 bases lying between them. CDR3 region: CASSDPRGPTRSYEQYF. The CDR3 DNA reads as TGTGCCAGCAGTGACCCTCGAGGTCCTACCAGATCCTACGAGCAGTACTTC.

This clone was detected once. V and J are TRBV19 and TRBJ2-7; possibly TRBD2 for D (5 bases). Trimming left V 4 bases short and J 9 bases short, with 10 bases between. CDR1 is LNHDA, CDR2 SQIVND, per germline (reference sequence). The length of the CDR3 is 11 residues. CDR3 region: CASSNTRGQYF. Here the CDR3 DNA reads TGTGCCAGTAGTAATACCCGGGGGCAGTACTTC.

The V gene is TRBV5-5, the J gene TRBJ1-6; no firm D call. Germline V lookup: CDR1 SGHKS, CDR2 YYEKEE (reference sequence). V dropped 2 bases and J dropped 6 bases, with 12 bases sitting between them. The CDR3 contains 15 residues. The CDR3: CASSFEGAPNSPLHF. CDR3 DNA: TGTGCCAGCAGCTTCGAGGGAGCGCCTAATTCACCCCTCCACTTT.

The chain uses TRBV2 and TRBJ1-2; 7 nucleotides match TRBD1. V shed 6 bases and J 3 bases; nucleotides not matched to a gene: 7. CDR3 length equals 14 residues. Germline CDR1 and CDR2: SNHLY and FYNNEI. The CDR3 sequence is CASRPRQGHYGYTF. The CDR3 nucleotides are TGTGCCAGCAGGCCAAGACAGGGACACTATGGCTACACCTTC.

The chain carries TRBV11-3 and TRBJ2-5, with TRBD2 matching over 10 bases. J gave up 5 bases and V 4 bases, and 16 bases lay outside the gene matches. The CDR3 is made up of 18 amino acids. Per the germline V gene, CDR1 is SGHNT and CDR2 is YENEEA. As DNA, the CDR3 is TGTGCCAGCAGCTCTGGTCGGACTAGCGGAAAAGGACGCGAGACCCAGTACTTC. Its protein is CASSSGRTSGKGRETQYF.

The rearrangement joins TRBV11-2 to TRBJ2-7, with TRBD2 matching 7 bases. Germline assignment: CDR1 SGHAT and CDR2 FQNNGV. This CDR3 comprises 14 residues. Germline trimming cut 2 bases from V and 2 bases from J; bases unmatched to any gene: 3. The CDR3 is CASSLSGAPYEQYF. The CDR3 DNA follows: TGTGCCAGCAGCTTAAGCGGGGCCCCCTACGAGCAGTACTTC.

In this sample, this clone turned up once. The chain joins TRBV6-2 or TRBV6-3 to TRBJ2-7; 11 bases line up with TRBD1. The CDR3 is 16 amino acids. Trimming at V came to 1 base and at J to 1 base, leaving 3 bases not matched to a gene. In germline, CDR1 is MNHEY, CDR2 SVGEGT. CDR3 nucleotide sequence: TGTGCCAGCAGTTACTTGGGACAGGGGGGATCCTACGAGCAGTACTTC. Protein sequence: CASSYLGQGGSYEQYF.

The chain uses TRBV3-1 (or the pseudogene TRBV3-2) and TRBJ2-7, with D possibly being TRBD1 (6 bases). Germline CDR1 LGHDT, CDR2 YNNKEL (reference sequence). The CDR3 has 15 amino acids. V lost 7 bases, J lost 2 bases, and 18 bases lay in between. The CDR3 nucleotides are TGTGCCAGCACCTTCACAGGGAGTAGTCCCTACGAGCAGTACTTC. This encodes CASTFTGSSPYEQYF.

This clone was detected once. This sequence joins TRBV6-5 and TRBJ2-7; 8 bases map to TRBD1. Looked up from germline, CDR1 is MNHEY and CDR2 is SVGAGI. Losses at the gene ends were 6 bases for V and 2 bases for J; bases not matched to a gene: 3. The CDR3 extends over 13 amino acids. In DNA, the CDR3 is TGTGCCAGCAGGCGGACAGGGCCCTACGAGCAGTACTTC. Its translation is CASRRTGPYEQYF.

This clone appeared a single time. V usage is TRBV7-9 and J usage is TRBJ2-1; TRBD1 matches at 11 bases. CDR3 length: 14 amino acids. Per germline, CDR1 SEHNR and CDR2 FQNEAQ (reference sequence). V trimming: 6 bases; J trimming: 8 bases; junction bases outside the gene matches: 6. The CDR3 coding sequence is TGTGCCAGCAGTGGACAGGGGGCGCACGATGAGCAGTTCTTC. This codes for CASSGQGAHDEQFF.

V is TRBV5-1 and J is TRBJ2-5, with D tentatively TRBD2 (6 bases). V dropped 4 bases and J dropped 2 bases, with 12 bases sitting between them. Germline loops: CDR1 SGHRS, CDR2 YFSETQ. This CDR3 is 14 amino acids long. The CDR3 is CASSEGGRQETQYF. The CDR3 DNA sequence: TGCGCCAGCAGCGAGGGAGGACGTCAAGAGACCCAGTACTTC.

The chain is built from TRBV21-1 and TRBJ1-2; the DNA was not compared with TRBD1, the D call given in the table. TRBV21-1 constitutes a pseudogene. This CDR3 spans 15 amino acids. The CDR3: CASSNMTQGAHGYTF. The DNA for the CDR3 is TGTGCCAGCAGCAACATGACGCAGGGGGCTCATGGCTACACCTTC.

The CDR3 DNA reads TGCAGCGTTGAAGATCCGACAGGGGGAAGGGTCGGCTACACCTTC. Protein sequence: CSVEDPTGGRVGYTF. J is TRBJ1-2 and V is TRBV29-1; TRBD1 matches 9 bases. Looked up from germline, CDR1 is SQVTM and CDR2 is ANQGSEA. This CDR3 comprises 15 residues. V was pared by 0 bases and J by 8 bases, with 10 bases of the junction left unmatched.

The chain employs TRBV4-1 and TRBJ2-1; 8 bases fit TRBD2. The CDR3 has 16 amino acids. Germline-derived CDR1 and CDR2 are MGHRA and YSYEKL. Germline trimming cut 2 bases from V and 3 bases from J; bases unmatched to any gene: 6. The DNA for the CDR3 is TGCGCCAGCAGCCAACCCGGGACTAGGGTCTACAATGAGCAGTTCTTC. Protein: CASSQPGTRVYNEQFF.

The J gene is TRBJ2-2, the V gene TRBV9, with D unresolved. CDR3 length: 17 residues. CDR1 SGDLS and CDR2 YYNGEE come from the germline V gene. V lost 0 bases and J lost 7, with 19 bases in between. The chain's CDR3 is CASSVDLGPRSDGELFF. The CDR3 DNA follows: TGTGCCAGCAGCGTAGATCTGGGCCCGCGATCCGACGGGGAGCTGTTTTTT. Full variable domain (remainder filled in from reference TRBV9 and TRBJ2-2): DSGVTQTPKHLITATGQRVTLRCSPRSGDLSVYWYQQSLDQGLQFLIQYYNGEERAKGNILERFSAQQFPDLHSELNLSSLELGDSALYFCASSVDLGPRSDGELFFGEGSRLTVL.